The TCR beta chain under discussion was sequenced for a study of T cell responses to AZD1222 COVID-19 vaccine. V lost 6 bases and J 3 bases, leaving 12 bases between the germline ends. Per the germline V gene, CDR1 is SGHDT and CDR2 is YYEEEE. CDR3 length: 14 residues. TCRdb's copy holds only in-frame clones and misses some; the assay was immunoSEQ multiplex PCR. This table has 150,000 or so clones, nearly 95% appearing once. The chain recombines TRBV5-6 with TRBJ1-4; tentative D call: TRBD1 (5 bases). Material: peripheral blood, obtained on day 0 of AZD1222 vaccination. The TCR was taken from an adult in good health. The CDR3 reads CASNRRGPNEKLFF. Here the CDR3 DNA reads TGTGCCAGCAACAGGAGGGGCCCTAATGAAAAACTGTTTTTT.